A single T cell receptor (beta chain) is shown here with its context. What it binds is not known. The PCR contained 60 Vbeta and 13 Jbeta primers. Here immunoSEQ multiplex PCR was the method, and the copy in TCRdb shows in-frame clones only, minus some. The table has more than 85,000 clones, around three quarters seen once. Trimming cost V 2 bases and J 11 bases; bases outside gene matches: 6. CDR3 length equals 14 residues. Germline V lookup: CDR1 SEHNR, CDR2 FQNEAQ (reference sequence). The data were taken from a study of cytomegalovirus exposure and HLA in healthy donors. Study-level background: Drawn from HLA-typed donors, about 82 million unique TCRs were held in an early data release. Of some 400 genotyped donors, roughly 80% grouped in the Caucasian-associated ancestry cluster. Study findings and constraints: The authors excluded some V segments, including TRBV6-2 and TRBV6-3, as indistinguishable.

This TCR derives from a female donor in good health and CMV-seropositive. The V gene is TRBV7-9, the J gene TRBJ1-1; 12 bases agree with TRBD1. Source material: PBMCs. CDR3 nucleotide sequence: TGTGCCAGCAGCTTAATGGGGACAGGGGGCGGGGCTTTCTTT. This gives the protein CASSLMGTGGGAFF.